A single sample is the source of the 29 T cell receptor beta chains below, sequenced in a study of shared clonotypes between healthy human individuals. Profiled with immunoSEQ multiplex PCR; TCRdb holds only in-frame clones, not every one. Seen here are approximately 1.4 million clones, around 98% observed once, and the top ten hold roughly 0.45%. The sample taken for sequencing was naive CD4+ T cells sorted from blood. The subset denotes: CD45RA+ positively selected. The receptor source for this set is a man aged 25-40 years in good health.

The V and J genes are TRBV28 and TRBJ1-3; 8 bases are shared with TRBD1. From germline, CDR1 is MDHEN and CDR2 SYDVKM. This CDR3 contains 16 residues. V lost 6 bases to trimming and J lost 1 base; unmatched junction nucleotides: 8. CDR3 nucleotides: TGTGCCAGCAGGCAGGGGGCTACGCTTTCTGGAAACACCATATATTTT. Encoded protein: CASRQGATLSGNTIYF.

The chain joins TRBV7-6 to TRBJ2-5; no firm D call. This CDR3 contains 11 residues. In germline, CDR1 is SGHVS, CDR2 FNYEAQ. Trimming removed 4 bases at V and 3 bases at J, with 3 bases between. CDR3 DNA sequence: TGTGCCAGCAGCTGGAAAGAGACCCAGTACTTC. Translated: CASSWKETQYF.

This chain uses TRBV18 with TRBJ1-2, with D hard to call. V shed 0 bases and J shed 5 bases, with 4 bases lying between them. Germline V gene data show CDR1 as KGHSH and CDR2 as LQKENI. The CDR3 contains 12 residues. As DNA, the CDR3 is TGTGCCAGCTCACCACCCCCGTATGGCTACACCTTC. Encoded protein: CASSPPPYGYTF.

J is TRBJ2-3 and V is TRBV11-3; D may be TRBD1 (6 bases). CDR3 length: 15 residues. V was pared by 1 base and J by 4 bases, with 12 bases between. CDR1 and CDR2 from the germline V gene are SGHNT and YENEEA. CDR3 coding DNA: TGTGCCAGCAGCTTAGGACAGGTCGTCCCAGATACGCAGTATTTT. This gives the protein CASSLGQVVPDTQYF.

V is TRBV5-1 and J is TRBJ2-7, with D maybe TRBD2 (6 bases). Trimming removed 5 bases at V and 5 bases at J, with 23 bases between. The germline V gene has CDR1 SGHRS and CDR2 YFSETQ. The CDR3 spans 16 residues. The CDR3 loop is CASREGSRHQGNEQYF. The CDR3 DNA reads as TGCGCCAGCAGGGAGGGTTCCAGACACCAGGGAAACGAGCAGTACTTC. The full variable domain, rest sourced from reference TRBV5-1 and TRBJ2-7, is KAGVTQTPRYLIKTRGQQVTLSCSPISGHRSVSWYQQTPGQGLQFLFEYFSETQRNKGNFPGRFSGRQFSNSRSEMNVSTLELGDSALYLCASREGSRHQGNEQYFGPGTRLTVT.

This chain links TRBV6-5 with TRBJ2-5, with TRBD1 identical over 10 bases. This CDR3 has 15 amino acids. Germline V gene sequence: CDR1 MNHEY, CDR2 SVGAGI. The V segment lost 0 bases and the J segment 5 bases; nucleotides outside the gene matches: 3. In DNA, the CDR3 is TGTGCCAGCAGTTACTCGACAGGGGGCGTCGAGACCCAGTACTTC. Translating gives CASSYSTGGVETQYF.

The rearrangement uses TRBV4-3 and TRBJ1-1, with D tentatively TRBD1 (5 bases). The CDR3 loop spans 14 amino acids. Per the germline V gene, CDR1 is LGHNA and CDR2 is YSLEER. V was shortened by 0 bases and J by 6 bases, with 11 bases between the two germline ends. CDR3 bases: TGCGCCAGCAGCCAAGAAAGGAGGGGCGCTGAAGCTTTCTTT. Protein: CASSQERRGAEAFF.

The chain uses TRBV5-5 and TRBJ1-1; tentatively, D is TRBD1 (5 bases). Germline CDR1 is SGHKS and CDR2 is YYEKEE (reference sequence). V was trimmed by 4 bases and J by 2 bases, leaving 6 bases between them. CDR3 length: 12 residues. The chain's CDR3 is CASSGHNTEAFF. In DNA, the CDR3 is TGTGCCAGCAGCGGACACAACACTGAAGCTTTCTTT.

This clone was seen only once. In DNA, the CDR3 is TGCGCCAGCAGTCGGGGGACTAGCGTAACCAATGAGCAGTTCTTC. Protein sequence: CASSRGTSVTNEQFF. The genes are TRBV23-1 and TRBJ2-1; TRBD2 matches 10 bases. TRBV23-1 is labeled an ORF, and its function is uncertain. The CDR3 is made up of 15 amino acids. V lost 4 bases to trimming and J lost 6 bases; unmatched junction nucleotides: 6.

As to this clone: This specimen includes other DNA sequences encoding the same CDR3. The J gene is TRBJ1-5, the V gene TRBV18, with 8 bases lining up with TRBD1. The CDR3 sequence is 15 residues long. Germline V gene lookup returns CDR1 KGHSH and CDR2 LQKENI. Germline trimming cut 1 base from V and 2 bases from J; bases unmatched to any gene: 1. CDR3 nucleotide sequence: TGTGCCAGCTCACCACGGGGACAGGGCAATCAGCCCCAGCATTTT. Protein sequence: CASSPRGQGNQPQHF.

This chain connects TRBV9 to TRBJ2-3; no definite D call. CDR1 SGDLS and CDR2 YYNGEE come from the germline V gene. The CDR3 runs to 14 residues. The germline V and J ends were trimmed by 6 bases and 2 bases, with 13 bases remaining between them. For the CDR3, the DNA is TGTGCCAGCACCTCGACTCCTTACACAGATACGCAGTATTTT. Translation gives CASTSTPYTDTQYF.

V is TRBV10-3 and J is TRBJ2-7; D perhaps matches TRBD2 (5 bases). Between the trimmed V and J ends, which lost 3 bases and 2 bases, there was a span of 14 bases. There are 15 residues in the CDR3. Germline V gene lookup returns CDR1 ENHRY and CDR2 SYGVKD. The DNA of the CDR3 is TGTGCCATCAGTGATCGGGGAAACGGGACCTACGAGCAGTACTTC. It encodes CAISDRGNGTYEQYF.

As concerns this clone: Other DNA sequences in the same sample also yield this CDR3. The chain joins TRBV9 to TRBJ1-5, with D perhaps matching TRBD1 (5 bases). V was shortened by 0 bases and J by 6 bases, with 10 bases between the two germline ends. Germline CDR1 reads SGDLS; CDR2 reads YYNGEE. CDR3 length: 14 amino acids. The CDR3 bases are TGTGCCAGCAGCGTAGGCCAGGGAGGTCAGCCCCAGCATTTT. Encoded protein: CASSVGQGGQPQHF.

V is TRBV7-9 and J is TRBJ1-1, with 9 bases lining up with TRBD1. Germline CDR1 reads SEHNR; CDR2 reads FQNEAQ (reference sequence). This CDR3 spans 15 amino acids. V lost 1 base to trimming and J lost 5 bases; unmatched junction nucleotides: 5. The CDR3 loop reads CASSLGTGGPTEAFF. CDR3 nucleotide sequence: TGTGCCAGCAGCTTAGGAACAGGGGGCCCTACTGAAGCTTTCTTT. Full variable domain (remainder filled in from reference TRBV7-9 and TRBJ1-1): DTGVSQNPRHKITKRGQNVTFRCDPISEHNRLYWYRQTLGQGPEFLTYFQNEAQLEKSRLLSDRFSAERPKGSFSTLEIQRTEQGDSAMYLCASSLGTGGPTEAFFGQGTRLTVV.

This chain connects TRBV20-1 to TRBJ1-3; D unresolved. Per the germline V gene, CDR1 is DFQATT and CDR2 is SNEGSKA (reference sequence). V shed 1 base and J shed 7 bases, with 5 bases lying between them. The CDR3 runs to 11 residues. As DNA, the CDR3 is TGCAGTGCTAGAGCAGCGAACACCATATATTTT. This gives the protein CSARAANTIYF.

The rearrangement joins TRBV27 to TRBJ2-3, with TRBD2 matching 8 bases. Germline CDR1 MNHEY, CDR2 SMNVEV (reference sequence). The CDR3 covers 16 residues. Trimming removed 2 bases from V and 3 bases from J; junction bases left unmatched: 7. The CDR3 region is CASSLGNRLATDTQYF. The CDR3 DNA is TGTGCCAGCAGTTTAGGGAACAGACTAGCGACAGATACGCAGTATTTT.

In its sample, this clone was seen once. The CDR3 reads CASSLVSGFNYGYTF. The CDR3 DNA reads as TGTGCCAGCAGCTTAGTGTCGGGATTCAACTATGGCTACACCTTC. The chain has TRBV7-8 and TRBJ1-2; D is unresolved. The CDR3 consists of 15 residues. The germline V and J ends were trimmed by 1 base and 2 bases, with 11 bases remaining between them. From germline, CDR1 is SGHVS and CDR2 FQNEAQ.

V gene TRBV25-1 combines with J gene TRBJ2-3; 10 bases align to TRBD2. Unmatched junction bases numbered 15, after V lost 8 bases and J lost 4 bases. This CDR3 contains 17 residues. Germline CDR1 and CDR2: MGHDK and SYGVNS. CDR3 sequence reads: CASQMVSGRGHSDTQYF. CDR3 coding DNA: TGTGCCAGCCAGATGGTGAGCGGGAGGGGGCACTCAGATACGCAGTATTTT.

This chain joins TRBV7-9 and TRBJ2-1, with 7 bases that match TRBD1. CDR3 size: 16 residues. V gave up 2 bases and J gave up 10 bases; unmatched junction bases: 14. Germline loops: CDR1 SEHNR, CDR2 FQNEAQ (reference sequence). The CDR3 loop reads CASSLFVPNRGNEQFF. CDR3 sequence (DNA): TGTGCCAGCAGCTTATTTGTCCCCAACAGGGGCAACGAGCAGTTCTTC.

J is TRBJ1-4 and V is TRBV5-1; 9 positions agree with TRBD1. The germline gives CDR1 SGHRS, CDR2 YFSETQ. V shed 3 bases and J 7 bases; nucleotides not matched to a gene: 10. This CDR3 is 16 amino acids long. CDR3 residues: CASSWGTGTGLEKLFF. CDR3 coding DNA: TGCGCCAGCAGCTGGGGTACAGGGACAGGGCTTGAAAAACTGTTTTTT.

V usage is TRBV6-5 and J usage is TRBJ1-1; tentatively, D is TRBD1 (5 bases). The V and J ends lost 2 bases and 5 bases respectively, with 12 bases between them. The CDR3 sequence is 14 residues long. Looked up from germline, CDR1 is MNHEY and CDR2 is SVGAGI. The CDR3: CASSYRPEGTEAFF. CDR3 bases: TGTGCCAGCAGTTACCGTCCGGAGGGGACTGAAGCTTTCTTT.

The V and J genes are TRBV14 and TRBJ2-7; D remains unclear. V was clipped by 1 base and J by 2 bases, with 9 bases between them. The CDR3 is 14 residues long. Germline V lookup: CDR1 SGHDN, CDR2 FVKESK. The CDR3 DNA is TGTGCCAGCAGCCAAGGTTTCGGCCCCTACGAGCAGTACTTC. Translating it yields CASSQGFGPYEQYF.

The chain recombines TRBV28 with TRBJ1-3; D gene unclear. Per the germline V gene, CDR1 is MDHEN and CDR2 is SYDVKM. The CDR3 spans 15 residues. Trimming took 5 bases from V and 4 from J, leaving 15 bases between them. The CDR3 is CASSVPVNEGNTIYF. The CDR3 bases are TGTGCCAGCAGTGTCCCCGTAAATGAGGGAAACACCATATATTTT.

V gene TRBV30 combines with J gene TRBJ1-5; no clear D. The CDR3 has 15 residues. Germline CDR1 and CDR2: GTSNPN and SVGIG (reference sequence). V was shortened by 3 bases and J by 5 bases, with 17 bases between the two germline ends. CDR3 DNA: TGTGCCTGGAGCCGCATGCATCCAACAGATCAGCCCCAGCATTTT. Amino acids: CAWSRMHPTDQPQHF. The whole variable domain, filled in from reference TRBV30 and TRBJ1-5, reads SQTIHQWPATLVQPVGSPLSLECTVEGTSNPNLYWYRQAAGRGLQLLFYSVGIGQISSEVPQNLSASRPQDRQFILSSKKLLLSDSGFYLCAWSRMHPTDQPQHFGDGTRLSIL.

V gene TRBV19 combines with J gene TRBJ2-7; 10 bases agree with TRBD2. Germline V CDR1 and CDR2: LNHDA, SQIVND (reference sequence). After removal of 6 bases from V and 5 bases from J, the junction contained 7 bases not matched to a gene. The CDR3 totals 14 residues. CDR3 loop: CASSLASGSHEQYF. The CDR3 nucleotides read TGTGCCAGTAGCCTGGCTAGCGGGAGTCACGAGCAGTACTTC.

This clone was detected only once. J is TRBJ2-3 and V is TRBV5-1; the D is unclear. V was cut by 4 bases and J by 4 bases, with 13 bases left in between. The CDR3 runs 14 residues. Germline assignment: CDR1 SGHRS and CDR2 YFSETQ. The CDR3 region has the DNA TGCGCCAGCAGCGAGACTGTTTCATCAGATACGCAGTATTTT. The encoded protein is CASSETVSSDTQYF.

The chain recombines TRBV19 with TRBJ2-1, with 8 positions matching TRBD2. The ends lost 5 bases at V and 9 bases at J; junction bases unmatched: 12. CDR3 size: 15 residues. The germline V gene has CDR1 LNHDA and CDR2 SQIVND (reference sequence). In nucleotides, the CDR3 is TGTGCCAGTAGTGCCGGGACTAGATCCTTCCGTGAGCAGTTCTTC. It codes for CASSAGTRSFREQFF.

The rearrangement uses TRBV10-3 and TRBJ2-5; 7 bases fit TRBD1. Germline lookup yields CDR1 ENHRY and CDR2 SYGVKD. The ends lost 6 bases at V and 4 bases at J; junction bases unmatched: 5. The CDR3 is made up of 13 amino acids. The CDR3 spells CAIRGTETETQYF. The CDR3 nucleotides are TGTGCCATCAGGGGGACAGAAACAGAGACCCAGTACTTC.

The rearrangement links TRBV7-2 to TRBJ2-5, with TRBD1 as a possible D gene (6 bases). CDR1 is SGHTA and CDR2 is FQGNSA in the germline V gene. This CDR3 has 15 amino acids. V lost 1 base, J lost 1 base, and 10 bases lay in between. CDR3 bases: TGTGCCAGCAGCTTAGGCAGGGGACCCCAAGAGACCCAGTACTTC. Its protein product is CASSLGRGPQETQYF.